The 16 T cell receptor beta chains in this list originate from one sample, sequenced in a study of shared clonotypes between healthy human individuals. The assay was immunoSEQ multiplex PCR, and TCRdb's table has in-frame clones only and misses some. The sample includes about 690,000 clones, roughly 88% of them seen just once. The material sequenced was memory CD8+ T cells from PBMCs. The subset: CD45RO+ cells pooled with CCR7-negative TemRA cells. The receptors come from a man between 18 and 29 years old in good health. Some clones in this sample may be carry-over from other donors' samples.

The chain carries TRBV4-3 and TRBJ2-1; no firm D call. CDR1 is LGHNA, CDR2 YSLEER, per germline. Deletions cut 5 bases from V and 7 bases from J, with 6 bases between. There are 11 residues in the CDR3. CDR3 protein: CASSGLNEQFF. The CDR3 DNA sequence: TGCGCCAGCAGCGGCCTAAATGAGCAGTTCTTC.

This clone has more than one count but fewer than ten. The chain uses TRBV4-1 and TRBJ1-1; no reliable D call. Per germline, CDR1 MGHRA and CDR2 YSYEKL. Trimming took 1 base from V and 1 from J, leaving 7 bases between them. The CDR3 covers 14 residues. CDR3 protein: CASSQGPKNTEAFF. CDR3 DNA: TGCGCCAGCAGCCAAGGACCGAAGAACACTGAAGCTTTCTTT.

The chain couples TRBV27 to TRBJ1-2, with 7 bases lining up with TRBD1. In germline, CDR1 is MNHEY, CDR2 SMNVEV (reference sequence). This CDR3 has 17 residues. Losses at the gene ends were 3 bases for V and 4 bases for J; bases not matched to a gene: 14. The DNA for the CDR3 is TGTGCCAGCAGTTTGGGGGCCGGGGGGACAGAATCCTATGGCTACACCTTC. This sequence encodes CASSLGAGGTESYGYTF.

The V and J genes are TRBV11-2 and TRBJ2-1, with 15 bases identical to TRBD2. Losses at the gene ends were 5 bases for V and 1 base for J; bases not matched to a gene: 6. The CDR3 runs to 18 residues. The germline gives CDR1 SGHAT, CDR2 FQNNGV. CDR3 coding DNA: TGTGCCAGCAGCCACGGACTAGCGGGAGGGCCATCCTACAATGAGCAGTTCTTC. It is translated as CASSHGLAGGPSYNEQFF.

This chain links TRBV7-9 with TRBJ1-2, with D hard to call. The ends were cut back, 4 bases at V and 7 bases at J, with 16 bases in the middle. Germline V CDR1 and CDR2: SEHNR, FQNEAQ (reference sequence). This CDR3 is built from 14 residues. The CDR3 DNA follows: TGTGCCAGCAGCTCCGGGAGAGTGGGGTTTGGCTACACCTTC. Its translation is CASSSGRVGFGYTF.

The rearrangement joins TRBV28 to TRBJ1-5, with 9 nucleotides matching TRBD1. The V gene end was trimmed by 7 bases and the J gene end by 10 bases; junction bases not matched to a gene: 23. The CDR3 runs 18 residues. Germline loops: CDR1 MDHEN, CDR2 SYDVKM. CDR3: CASNHPPAGTGYEDPQHF. CDR3 in DNA: TGTGCCAGCAACCACCCCCCTGCCGGGACAGGGTATGAGGATCCCCAGCATTTT.

This chain joins TRBV9 and TRBJ2-1; 7 nucleotides line up with TRBD2. Trimming took 3 bases from V and 0 from J; bases not matched to a gene: 3. The CDR3 has 15 amino acids. Germline V gives CDR1 SGDLS, CDR2 YYNGEE. The CDR3 DNA reads TGTGCCAGCAGCGGTAGGACTAGCTCCTACAATGAGCAGTTCTTC. Translating it yields CASSGRTSSYNEQFF.

This sequence joins TRBV6-6 and TRBJ1-1, with D perhaps matching TRBD1 (5 bases). CDR1 and CDR2 (germline): MNHNY, SVGAGI (reference sequence). The V end lost 0 bases, the J end lost 7 bases, and 12 bases lay between the germline ends. CDR3 length equals 14 residues. CDR3 loop: CASSYSPADSEAFF. In nucleotides, the CDR3 is TGTGCCAGCAGTTACTCCCCGGCCGACAGTGAAGCTTTCTTT.

V gene TRBV28 combines with J gene TRBJ2-7; TRBD2 is a possible D gene (5 bases). V dropped 6 bases and J dropped 4 bases, with 16 bases sitting between them. Germline V gene data show CDR1 as MDHEN and CDR2 as SYDVKM. The CDR3 totals 14 residues. CDR3 loop: CASSPYGVIYEQYF. In nucleotides, the CDR3 is TGTGCCAGCAGCCCCTACGGGGTGATATACGAGCAGTACTTC.

V is TRBV4-1 and J is TRBJ1-1; TRBD1 is a possible D gene (5 bases). The CDR3 length is 15 residues. The germline V gene encodes CDR1 MGHRA and CDR2 YSYEKL. Trimming cost V 0 bases and J 5 bases, with 13 bases left between them. CDR3 residues: CASSQDRGVGTEAFF. CDR3 nucleotide sequence: TGCGCCAGCAGCCAAGATCGGGGGGTTGGTACTGAAGCTTTCTTT.

This chain joins TRBV9 and TRBJ2-1; TRBD2 matches 7 bases. Trimming removed 0 bases from V and 3 bases from J; junction bases left unmatched: 3. From germline, CDR1 is SGDLS and CDR2 YYNGEE. This CDR3 contains 15 residues. The CDR3 DNA reads TGTGCCAGCAGCGTAGGGGGGACTATCTACAATGAGCAGTTCTTC. Translating gives CASSVGGTIYNEQFF.

The CDR3 loop is CASSTGQGGNQPQHF. DNA of the CDR3: TGTGCCAGCAGCACCGGACAGGGGGGTAATCAGCCCCAGCATTTT. V gene TRBV9 combines with J gene TRBJ1-5; TRBD1 aligns across 10 bases. Germline V gene lookup returns CDR1 SGDLS and CDR2 YYNGEE. With 4 bases clipped from V and 4 bases from J, the junction kept 5 bases outside the gene matches. The CDR3 spans 15 residues.

The chain has TRBV19 and TRBJ2-7; unclear D gene. Trimming cost V 10 bases and J 5 bases, with 18 bases left between them. The CDR3 is 13 residues long. Germline assignment: CDR1 LNHDA and CDR2 SQIVND (reference sequence). The CDR3 loop is CATGVGPSNEQYF. The DNA of the CDR3 is TGTGCCACCGGAGTGGGCCCGTCTAACGAGCAGTACTTC.

This chain joins TRBV28 and TRBJ2-1; TRBD2 aligns across 8 bases. Germline CDR1 MDHEN, CDR2 SYDVKM. The CDR3 loop spans 17 amino acids. V shed 3 bases, J shed 5 bases, and the junction held 12 bases outside the gene matches. The CDR3 sequence: CASSFLERLALNNEQFF. The CDR3, as DNA: TGTGCCAGCAGTTTTCTGGAGAGACTAGCGTTAAACAATGAGCAGTTCTTC.

The chain combines TRBV4-1 with TRBJ2-1; TRBD1 is a possible D gene (6 bases). Trimming took 3 bases from V and 9 from J, leaving 15 bases between them. The CDR3 runs to 14 residues. CDR1 is MGHRA, CDR2 YSYEKL, per germline. CDR3 coding DNA: TGCGCCAGCAGCCAGTGGGACATGGAGAGTGAGCAGTTCTTC. It yields the protein CASSQWDMESEQFF.

The chain is built from TRBV28 and TRBJ2-7, with 8 bases lining up with TRBD1. Germline loops: CDR1 MDHEN, CDR2 SYDVKM. The J segment lost 6 bases and the V segment lost 7 bases, leaving 11 bases of the junction unmatched. This CDR3 has 14 residues. CDR3 in DNA: TGTGCCAGCACCCTGGACAGGGCGTATCGCGAGCAGTACTTC. Translated: CASTLDRAYREQYF.